The source of this T cell receptor beta chain is a study of cytomegalovirus exposure and HLA in healthy donors. Overall study findings and caveats: A later analysis by the authors found several of the most significant clusters apparently linked to common viral pathogens.

This clone came up once. Antigen unknown. The V segment lost 3 bases and the J segment 10 bases; nucleotides outside the gene matches: 6. CDR3 length: 15 amino acids. CDR1 and CDR2 (germline): SGHRS, YFSETQ. With 60 Vbeta and 13 Jbeta primers, the PCR was carried out. Measured with immunoSEQ multiplex PCR; TCRdb has only the in-frame clones, and not every one. The table lists 150,000 to 200,000 clones, about three quarters of them singletons. The source material was PBMCs. The chain links TRBV5-1 to TRBJ2-1; 14 bases map to TRBD2. This receptor was obtained from a woman aged 40 to 50 in good health and CMV-seronegative. CDR3 region: CASSSGTSGSREQFF. CDR3 DNA sequence: TGCGCCAGCAGCTCCGGGACTAGCGGGAGCCGCGAGCAGTTCTTC. Using reference TRBV5-1 and TRBJ2-1 for the parts outside the CDR3, the full variable domain is KAGVTQTPRYLIKTRGQQVTLSCSPISGHRSVSWYQQTPGQGLQFLFEYFSETQRNKGNFPGRFSGRQFSNSRSEMNVSTLELGDSALYLCASSSGTSGSREQFFGPGTRLTVL.